This T cell receptor beta chain was sequenced during a study of CD8 T cells in ankylosing spondylitis. The trim removed 1 base at V and 5 bases at J, leaving 8 bases unmatched. The germline V gene has CDR1 SNHLY and CDR2 FYNNEI. The CDR3 has 17 amino acids. TCRdb reprocessed the 5' RACE reads via MiXCR and lists one record per CDR3 protein. The sample contains approximately 220,000 distinct CDR3 sequences, about a quarter of which appear only once. The sequencing input was blood, either unsorted or a sorted T cell fraction (not recorded which). This sequence joins TRBV2 and TRBJ2-4; 10 bases line up with TRBD2. The clonotype comes from a male donor with ankylosing spondylitis or in good health (not recorded which). Here the CDR3 reads CASSEGRAGGPQNIQYF. The CDR3 nucleotides read TGTGCCAGCAGTGAAGGAAGAGCGGGAGGGCCTCAAAACATTCAGTACTTC.